Below are 22 T cell receptor beta chains sequenced from a single sample in a study of blood T cells in healthy people across ages. The authors ran a second PCR of about 7 to 11 cycles using a sample-barcoded 5' primer and a J-beta primer mix. TCRdb analysed the 5' RACE reads with MiXCR anew, one entry per CDR3 protein. The table records about 650,000 distinct CDR3 sequences, about 34% of them present only once. Sequenced sample: blood. Every receptor here comes from a woman older than 75 in good health.

This clonotype showed up many times. The rearrangement joins TRBV5-1 to TRBJ2-5, with 8 bases fitting TRBD1. CDR1 and CDR2 from the germline V gene are SGHRS and YFSETQ. V lost 1 base, J lost 5 bases, and 4 bases stayed unmatched. The CDR3 length is 14 residues. CDR3 loop: CASSLRTGSETQYF. CDR3 coding DNA: TGCGCCAGCAGCTTGAGGACAGGGTCGGAGACCCAGTACTTC.

The chain is built from TRBV5-1 and TRBJ1-4, with D uncertain. Germline CDR1 reads SGHRS; CDR2 reads YFSETQ. Between the trimmed V and J ends, which lost 0 bases and 7 bases, there was a span of 13 bases. The length of the CDR3 is 15 residues. The CDR3 nucleotides read TGCGCCAGCAGCTTGGGCCGGGCCGGAACTGAAAAACTGTTTTTT. Translating gives CASSLGRAGTEKLFF. Filled out from reference TRBV5-1 and TRBJ1-4, the complete variable domain reads KAGVTQTPRYLIKTRGQQVTLSCSPISGHRSVSWYQQTPGQGLQFLFEYFSETQRNKGNFPGRFSGRQFSNSRSEMNVSTLELGDSALYLCASSLGRAGTEKLFFGSGTQLSVL.

The chain joins TRBV14 to TRBJ2-3, with D perhaps given as TRBD1 or TRBD2 (5 bases each). The V and J ends lost 0 bases and 2 bases respectively, with 15 bases between them. The V gene's germline CDR1 is SGHDN and CDR2 FVKESK. This CDR3 comprises 17 residues. In nucleotides, the CDR3 is TGTGCCAGCAGCCAAGAGGGGCTAGTGGGGACCACAGATACGCAGTATTTT. Translating gives CASSQEGLVGTTDTQYF.

This clonotype was counted a single time. This rearrangement joins TRBV5-1 to TRBJ2-5; 11 bases match TRBD2. CDR1 and CDR2 from the germline V gene are SGHRS and YFSETQ. The J segment lost 0 bases and the V segment lost 6 bases, leaving 4 bases of the junction unmatched. The CDR3 runs 15 residues. CDR3 in amino acids: CASKKGLADQETQYF. CDR3 nucleotides: TGCGCCAGCAAGAAGGGACTAGCGGACCAAGAGACCCAGTACTTC.

As regards this clonotype: This may come from a read error, since a much larger clone is one base off. The chain carries TRBV7-2 and TRBJ2-1; D is unclear. This CDR3 is 13 amino acids long. The ends were cut back, 0 bases at V and 13 bases at J, with 13 bases in the middle. CDR1 SGHTA and CDR2 FQGNSA come from the germline V gene. CDR3 in DNA: TGTGCCAGCAGCTTAGCGCGTAGGGCGGAACAGTTCTTC. This gives the protein CASSLARRAEQFF.

The genes are TRBV4-3 and TRBJ2-1, with D hard to call. This CDR3 contains 13 residues. The V and J ends lost 1 base and 8 bases respectively, with 9 bases between them. Germline V gives CDR1 LGHNA, CDR2 YSLEER. CDR3 sequence (DNA): TGCGCCAGCAGCCAAGGGTTGACCTATGAGCAGTTCTTC. It codes for CASSQGLTYEQFF.

In this sample, this clonotype turned up many times. The chain is built from TRBV7-2 and TRBJ1-1, with 8 bases identical to TRBD1. The CDR3 consists of 13 residues. Trimming cost V 4 bases and J 6 bases; bases outside gene matches: 4. Germline V gives CDR1 SGHTA, CDR2 FQGNSA. This CDR3 reads CASSWTGSSEAFF. CDR3 in DNA: TGTGCCAGCAGCTGGACAGGGTCCTCTGAAGCTTTCTTT.

This clonotype was detected many times. As DNA, the CDR3 is TGTGCCAGCAGTTTAGGACAGGGATTACAGCCCCAGCATTTT. It encodes CASSLGQGLQPQHF. This chain joins TRBV28 and TRBJ1-5; TRBD1 matches at 8 bases. In germline, CDR1 is MDHEN, CDR2 SYDVKM. This CDR3 has 14 amino acids. V lost 2 bases, J lost 7 bases, and 4 bases stayed unmatched.

This clonotype showed up many times. This sequence joins TRBV7-7 and TRBJ2-5, with 8 bases that match TRBD2. The CDR3 runs 17 residues. The J segment lost 2 bases and the V segment lost 5 bases, leaving 13 bases of the junction unmatched. Germline values: CDR1 SSHAT, CDR2 FNYEAQ (reference sequence). The CDR3 DNA reads as TGTGCCAGCAGCCCCCACCGGGAGCGGGGGCCTCAAGAGACCCAGTACTTC. Translated: CASSPHRERGPQETQYF.

This clonotype appeared many times. The V and J genes are TRBV20-1 and TRBJ1-2, with a possible D match to TRBD1 (6 bases). V was shortened by 0 bases and J by 3 bases, with 11 bases between the two germline ends. Germline lookup yields CDR1 DFQATT and CDR2 SNEGSKA (reference sequence). This CDR3 contains 14 residues. Here the CDR3 DNA reads TGCAGTGCTAGAGATCTCGACAGGCACTATGGCTACACCTTC. The encoded protein is CSARDLDRHYGYTF.

This clonotype was picked up many times. The rearrangement uses TRBV7-9 and TRBJ2-3; D could derive from TRBD1 or TRBD2 (5 bases each). The CDR3 has 16 amino acids. The V gene lost 7 bases and the J gene lost 1 base, with 18 bases spanning the gap. Germline CDR1 is SEHNR and CDR2 is FQNEAQ (reference sequence). The CDR3 loop is CASNKARGWGTDTQYF. CDR3 DNA: TGTGCCAGCAACAAGGCGAGGGGTTGGGGCACAGATACGCAGTATTTT.

The genes are TRBV4-2 and TRBJ2-4, with unresolved D. Germline V gene lookup returns CDR1 LGHNA and CDR2 YNFKEQ. The CDR3 length is 17 residues. Trimming stripped 0 bases from V and 2 bases from J, with 14 bases between. This chain's CDR3 is CASSQDGRNGPKNIQYF. Written as DNA, the CDR3 is TGTGCCAGCAGCCAAGATGGTAGAAACGGACCCAAAAACATTCAGTACTTC.

This clonotype was recorded many times. This chain connects TRBV4-3 to TRBJ1-4, with 10 nucleotides matching TRBD1. This CDR3 is 16 amino acids long. Germline V gene sequence: CDR1 LGHNA, CDR2 YSLEER. V dropped 4 bases and J dropped 6; count of bases not matched to a gene: 8. CDR3: CASSRNPGTGDEKLFF. The DNA for the CDR3 is TGCGCCAGCAGCCGCAACCCCGGGACAGGGGATGAAAAACTGTTTTTT.

The table lists this clonotype with many counts. The V call is TRBV20-1, the J call TRBJ2-1, with 13 bases fitting TRBD2. The germline CDR1 and CDR2 sequences are DFQATT and SNEGSKA (reference sequence). The junction had 4 bases not matched to a gene; V was cut back by 5 bases and J by 3 bases. CDR3 size: 15 residues. CDR3 sequence (DNA): TGCAGTGCTGAAGGACTAGCGGGGGTCTACAATGAGCAGTTCTTC. The encoded protein is CSAEGLAGVYNEQFF.

This clonotype was counted only a few times. The chain links TRBV7-2 to TRBJ1-2; D might be TRBD1 (6 bases). With 6 bases removed from V and 4 bases from J, the gap between germline ends came to 12 bases. This CDR3 has 13 amino acids. Germline loops: CDR1 SGHTA, CDR2 FQGNSA. The CDR3 nucleotides are TGTGCCAGCAGTGGTCCCAGGGGCTATGGCTACACCTTC. This translates into CASSGPRGYGYTF.

This clonotype was observed many times. In nucleotides, the CDR3 is TGTGCCAGCAGTTTCCCACCGCGAGAGCAGTACTTC. It yields the protein CASSFPPREQYF. The genes are TRBV6-2 or TRBV6-3 and TRBJ2-7; D is undetermined. The V and J ends lost 4 bases and 7 bases respectively, with 11 bases between them. The germline CDR1 and CDR2 sequences are MNHEY and SVGEGT. The CDR3 length is 12 residues.

This clonotype showed up many times. The J gene is TRBJ2-3, the V gene TRBV4-2; TRBD2 matches 8 bases. V dropped 0 bases and J dropped 0; count of bases not matched to a gene: 17. Germline V gene sequence: CDR1 LGHNA, CDR2 YNFKEQ. This CDR3 spans 21 amino acids. The CDR3 sequence: CASSQEARGGPVIRSTDTQYF. The CDR3, as DNA: TGTGCCAGCAGCCAAGAGGCCCGCGGGGGGCCGGTAATTCGAAGCACAGATACGCAGTATTTT.

In DNA, the CDR3 is TGCAGTGCCTCGAATGGGGGCACTGAAGCTTTCTTT. It yields the protein CSASNGGTEAFF. This chain uses TRBV20-1 with TRBJ1-1, with D tentatively TRBD1 (5 bases). This CDR3 comprises 12 residues. Germline-derived CDR1 and CDR2 are DFQATT and SNEGSKA (reference sequence). V was pared by 6 bases and J by 4 bases, with 12 bases between.

This clonotype was counted many times. The gene calls are TRBV4-3 and TRBJ2-5; D assignment may be TRBD1 or TRBD2 (6 bases each). The CDR3 is made up of 16 amino acids. V shed 0 bases and J shed 2 bases, with 13 bases lying between them. Germline assignment: CDR1 LGHNA and CDR2 YSLEER. The CDR3 spells CASSQEVRRGQETQYF. CDR3 bases: TGCGCCAGCAGCCAAGAGGTGCGGAGGGGGCAAGAGACCCAGTACTTC.

This clonotype was seen many times. The gene calls are TRBV28 and TRBJ2-5; perhaps TRBD1 as D (6 bases). This CDR3 is 15 amino acids long. Trimming removed 4 bases from V and 5 bases from J, with 17 bases in between. Germline loops: CDR1 MDHEN, CDR2 SYDVKM. The DNA of the CDR3 is TGTGCCAGCAGTTCCCCAACAGGGATAGGGGAGACCCAGTACTTC. It is translated as CASSSPTGIGETQYF.

This clonotype has at least ten counts. This rearrangement joins TRBV7-3 to TRBJ2-3, with D perhaps TRBD1 (5 bases). Germline lookup yields CDR1 SGHTA and CDR2 FQGTGA. Trimming removed 3 bases from V and 4 bases from J, with 14 bases in between. CDR3 size: 15 residues. The CDR3 loop is CASSLGQAGSDTQYF. Written as DNA, the CDR3 is TGTGCCAGCAGCTTGGGGCAGGCCGGGTCAGATACGCAGTATTTT. The variable domain in full, with the rest retrieved from reference TRBV7-3 and TRBJ2-3, is GAGVSQTPSNKVTEKGKYVELRCDPISGHTALYWYRQSLGQGPEFLIYFQGTGAADDSGLPNDRFFAVRPEGSVSTLKIQRTERGDSAVYLCASSLGQAGSDTQYFGPGTRLTVL.

To note about this clonotype: Possible read error: a much larger clone is one base away. J is TRBJ2-3 and V is TRBV20-1; maybe TRBD2 (5 bases). The CDR3 totals 14 residues. In germline, CDR1 is DFQATT, CDR2 SNEGSKA (reference sequence). The CDR3 loop is CSASWPSSTDMQYF. The DNA for the CDR3 is TGCAGTGCTAGCTGGCCCTCTAGCACAGATATGCAGTATTTT.